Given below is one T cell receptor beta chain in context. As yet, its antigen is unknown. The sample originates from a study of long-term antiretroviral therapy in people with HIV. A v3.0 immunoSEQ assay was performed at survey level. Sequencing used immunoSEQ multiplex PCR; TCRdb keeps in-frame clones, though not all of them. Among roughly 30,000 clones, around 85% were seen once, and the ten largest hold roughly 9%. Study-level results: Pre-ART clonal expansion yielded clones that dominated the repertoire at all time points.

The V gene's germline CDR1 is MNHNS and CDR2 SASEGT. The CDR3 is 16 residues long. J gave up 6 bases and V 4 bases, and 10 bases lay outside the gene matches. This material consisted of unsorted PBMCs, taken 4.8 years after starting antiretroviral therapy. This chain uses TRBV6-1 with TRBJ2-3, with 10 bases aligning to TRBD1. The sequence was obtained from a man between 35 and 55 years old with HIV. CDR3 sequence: CASSGRTGGQGDTQYF. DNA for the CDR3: TGTGCCAGCAGTGGAAGGACAGGGGGGCAGGGGGATACGCAGTATTTT.